The source of this T cell receptor beta chain is a study of technical replicates of blood from a handful of donors. Some clones are missing from TCRdb's copy, which holds only in-frame ones; the method was immunoSEQ multiplex PCR. This table holds 65,000 to 85,000 clones, roughly 98% found once. Germline CDR1 and CDR2: SEHNR and FQNEAQ (reference sequence). V dropped 2 bases and J dropped 6 bases, with 16 bases sitting between them. The CDR3 extends over 15 amino acids. This clonotype was obtained from a human donor in good health. What was sequenced was T cells isolated from PBMCs. V and J are TRBV7-9 and TRBJ1-1; D is possibly TRBD1 (6 bases). This CDR3 is CASSLIQGRTPEAFF. CDR3 in DNA: TGTGCCAGCAGCTTAATACAGGGTAGGACACCTGAAGCTTTCTTT. The whole variable domain, remainder taken from reference TRBV7-9 and TRBJ1-1, is DTGVSQNPRHKITKRGQNVTFRCDPISEHNRLYWYRQTLGQGPEFLTYFQNEAQLEKSRLLSDRFSAERPKGSFSTLEIQRTEQGDSAMYLCASSLIQGRTPEAFFGQGTRLTVV.